This T cell receptor (beta chain) was documented in a study of neoadjuvant anti-PD-1 for oral cavity cancer. Broader study findings: With a few patients per group, TCR findings need larger cohorts.

Trimming removed 7 bases from V and 7 bases from J, with 13 bases in between. This CDR3 has 13 residues. The germline gives CDR1 LGHNT, CDR2 FRNRAP. Blood libraries mostly used roughly 500 ng genomic DNA, six replicates each. Measured with immunoSEQ multiplex PCR; TCRdb has only the in-frame clones, and not every one. The sample has around 12,000 clones, around 60% seen once. To note about this clone: Its antigen is currently unknown.

Patients had newly diagnosed, untreated stage II-IVA oral cavity squamous cell carcinoma. Patients had HPV-negative, locally advanced oral cavity squamous cell carcinoma. This TCR was recovered from a person aged 40-85 years with oral cavity squamous cell carcinoma. The material was PBMCs, obtained before nivolumab (anti-PD-1) treatment. The chain combines TRBV12-5 with TRBJ2-2; D is undetermined. CDR3 coding DNA: TGTGCTAGTGCCCTAGTCGTTGGCGGGGAGCTGTTTTTT. It encodes CASALVVGGELFF. The variable domain in full, with the rest retrieved from reference TRBV12-5 and TRBJ2-2, is DARVTQTPRHKVTEMGQEVTMRCQPILGHNTVFWYRQTMMQGLELLAYFRNRAPLDDSGMPKDRFSAEMPDATLATLKIQPSEPRDSAVYFCASALVVGGELFFGEGSRLTVL.